This is a list of T cell receptor beta chains from one sample in a study of regulatory T cells in long-lasting Graves disease. MiXCR, applied by TCRdb to the multiplex PCR reads, yields one record per CDR3 protein. The sample lists some 500,000 distinct CDR3 sequences, around 15% occurring once. These sequences were also reported in another study, on T cells in Graves' hyperthyroidism and ophthalmopathy.

Sample: peripheral blood mononuclear cells (PBMCs), taken at new diagnosis, from a patient treated with antithyroid drugs. These TCRs come from a woman aged 40 to 65 with Graves disease. Both conserved end residues are part of each CDR3. Fields, in order: CDR3 DNA, CDR3 protein, J gene, D gene, clone size, V gene, CDR3 length. A D gene is named only where the DNA matches it firmly. Some rows have no size entry. The others give once, few or many, or a class for an expanded clone.

TGTGCCAGTAGTCCCGGACAGGGAAAAGGTGAAAAACTGTTTTTT,CASSPGQGKGEKLFF,TRBJ1-4,TRBD1,.,TRBV19,15
TGTGCCAGCGGATTCGGACATTACACTGAAGCTTTCTTT,CASGFGHYTEAFF,TRBJ1-1,.,many,TRBV27,13
TGTGCCAGCAGTGAAGCGATAACAGGGAATGGCTACACCTTC,CASSEAITGNGYTF,TRBJ1-2,.,many,TRBV2,14
TGTGCCAGCAGCTTAGATCTGGGGGGCCAGACCCAGTACTTC,CASSLDLGGQTQYF,TRBJ2-5,.,many,TRBV11-2,14
TGCGCCAGCAGCTTGGCTGGGACAGGGCGGATCGAGCAGTACTTC,CASSLAGTGRIEQYF,TRBJ2-7,TRBD1,many,TRBV5-1,15
TGTGCCAGTGGGACCCTTAGCACAGATACGCAGTATTTT,CASGTLSTDTQYF,TRBJ2-3,.,.,TRBV19,13
TGTGCCAGCAGTTGGGAGGGGGCCTACGAGCAGTACTTC,CASSWEGAYEQYF,TRBJ2-7,.,many,TRBV6-2/TRBV6-3,13
TGCAGTGCTAGAGAGAGACAGGGGTACTATGGCTACACCTTC,CSARERQGYYGYTF,TRBJ1-2,TRBD1,many,TRBV20-1,14
TGTGCCAGTAGTATCGGGAAAGTGGAGACCCAGTACTTC,CASSIGKVETQYF,TRBJ2-5,.,.,TRBV19,13
TGTGCCAGTAGTATCGTCGGCGGGGAGCTGTTTTTT,CASSIVGGELFF,TRBJ2-2,.,few,TRBV19,12
TGTGCTACCCAGCTAGCGGTGAACACCGGGGAGCTGTTTTTT,CATQLAVNTGELFF,TRBJ2-2,TRBD2,.,TRBV6-1,14
TGTGCCAGCAGCCATAGTAGCCGGGACTGGTCCTACGAGCAGTACTTC,CASSHSSRDWSYEQYF,TRBJ2-7,.,.,TRBV7-9,16
TGTGCCAGCACCCTGGGGCCAGGGTTATGGACTGAAGCTTTCTTT,CASTLGPGLWTEAFF,TRBJ1-1,.,.,TRBV6-1,15
TGCAGCGTCTACTCTGGACTAGCGGGGGGGCCCAAAAACATTCAGTACTTC,CSVYSGLAGGPKNIQYF,TRBJ2-4,TRBD2,few,TRBV29-1,17
TGTGCCAGCAGTTTTGGGGGGGGGAACACTGAAGCTTTCTTT,CASSFGGGNTEAFF,TRBJ1-1,.,many,TRBV28,14
TGCAGTGCCGAACGGGGACAGTTATCTGAAGCTTTCTTT,CSAERGQLSEAFF,TRBJ1-1,TRBD1,.,TRBV20-1,13
TGTGCCAGCTCACCAAGGCCAGGGGCGACGTCGTACGAGCAGTACTTC,CASSPRPGATSYEQYF,TRBJ2-7,.,many,TRBV18,16
TGTGCCAGCAGTGCCGGGGTCGAGCAGTACTTC,CASSAGVEQYF,TRBJ2-7,.,.,TRBV6-1,11
TGTGCCAGCACAGAGGGGGGTTATAATTCACCCCTCCACTTT,CASTEGGYNSPLHF,TRBJ1-6,.,many,TRBV2,14
TGTGCCATCAGCCTGGCCGAAGGGACAGGGCTCTCTGGGGCCAACGTCCTGACTTTC,CAISLAEGTGLSGANVLTF,TRBJ2-6,TRBD1,few,TRBV10-3,19
TGCAGTGCTAGAATAGGGACAGGGAGGGTCGGGGAGCTGTTTTTT,CSARIGTGRVGELFF,TRBJ2-2,TRBD1,few,TRBV20-1,15
TGCGCCAGCAGCGGGCAGGGCGGGGAGCAGTGCTTC,CASSGQGGEQCF,TRBJ2-7,.,.,TRBV5-1,12
TGTGCCAGTAGTCCGGTCCATCTCCAGGTTAGCTCCTACGAGCAGTACTTC,CASSPVHLQVSSYEQYF,TRBJ2-7,.,.,TRBV19,17
TGTGCCAGCAGTTACTCGGGTCTCCCCTCCACAGATACGCAGTATTTT,CASSYSGLPSTDTQYF,TRBJ2-3,.,.,TRBV6-5,16
TGTGCCAGTAGTTTGACAGACGGCCTTTACAATGAGCAGTTCTTC,CASSLTDGLYNEQFF,TRBJ2-1,.,.,TRBV19,15
TGCGCCAGCAGCCAAGGAGACAGCCGACCCTGGGACGAGCAGTACTTC,CASSQGDSRPWDEQYF,TRBJ2-7,.,.,TRBV11-2,16
TGCAGTGCTCACGTCCGGGACAGCCTCCCTCTGTACTTC,CSAHVRDSLPLYF,TRBJ2-7,TRBD1,.,TRBV20-1,13
TGTGCCAGCAGCTTGCTGGCAGGGGGCGGAAAACTGTTTTTT,CASSLLAGGGKLFF,TRBJ1-4,TRBD1,.,TRBV5-6,14
TGCAGTGCTTGGACAGCCGTAAACTACAATGAGCAGTTCTTC,CSAWTAVNYNEQFF,TRBJ2-1,.,.,TRBV20-1,14
TGTGCCAGCAGTCAAACAGGGGGAGTCTATGGCTACACCTTC,CASSQTGGVYGYTF,TRBJ1-2,TRBD1,many,TRBV6-1,14
TGTGCCAGCAGCTTAGGAGCCGGGACAGTTTACAATGAGCAGTTCTTC,CASSLGAGTVYNEQFF,TRBJ2-1,TRBD1,.,TRBV11-2,16
TGTGCCACCTCTCGGACAGTAGGTTACAATGAGCAGTTCTTC,CATSRTVGYNEQFF,TRBJ2-1,.,many,TRBV12-3/TRBV12-4,14
TGTGCCAGCAGCTTGGGGGGGGAGGAAAAACTGTTTTTT,CASSLGGEEKLFF,TRBJ1-4,.,.,TRBV5-5,13
TGCAGTGCTAGAGATCAAAGGAGGTCAGCCGGGGCCAACGTCCTGACTTTC,CSARDQRRSAGANVLTF,TRBJ2-6,.,few,TRBV20-1,17
TGTGCCAGCAGCTTGGTTAGCAGCAATGAGCAGTTCTTC,CASSLVSSNEQFF,TRBJ2-1,.,few,TRBV5-6,13
TGTGCCAGCAGTTACACACCTGTAGCGGGCTACGAGCAGTACTTC,CASSYTPVAGYEQYF,TRBJ2-7,TRBD2,.,TRBV6-9,15
TGTGCCAGCAGCCCCGGACTAGCGGGGGCGGGGCAAGAGCAGTACTTC,CASSPGLAGAGQEQYF,TRBJ2-7,TRBD2,.,TRBV11-3,16
TGTGCCAGCTCACGACAGGGTGGAATCGTGTGGACTGAAGCTTTCTTT,CASSRQGGIVWTEAFF,TRBJ1-1,TRBD1,many,TRBV18,16
TGTGCCAGCAAGGATTCCGGGCACAATCAGCCCCAGCATTTT,CASKDSGHNQPQHF,TRBJ1-5,.,.,TRBV2,14
TGTGCCGGCAGTTTCGGCGGGGGGGCCTTTGAGCAGTTCTTC,CAGSFGGGAFEQFF,TRBJ2-1,TRBD2,.,TRBV12-3/TRBV12-4,14
TGCAGTGCTGGAAGACAGGGGGCGGCGGAGCAGTACTTC,CSAGRQGAAEQYF,TRBJ2-7,TRBD1,few,TRBV20-1,13
TGCAGTGCTACGAAGTCTGGAGATACGCAGTATTTT,CSATKSGDTQYF,TRBJ2-3,.,many,TRBV20-1,12
TGTGCCAGCAGTTTATCGCCCCATACGAATTCACCCCTCCACTTT,CASSLSPHTNSPLHF,TRBJ1-6,.,few,TRBV12-3/TRBV12-4,15
TGTGCCAGCAGCTTGGTTGGGGGGTCCTACGAGCAGTACTTC,CASSLVGGSYEQYF,TRBJ2-7,.,many,TRBV5-6,14
TGTGCCAGCAGCCGGGGACAGGCCCTCGGCAATCAGCCCCAGCATTTT,CASSRGQALGNQPQHF,TRBJ1-5,TRBD1,.,TRBV7-9,16
TGTGCCAGCAGGCAACCCAGTACCCTAGGGGCACCCCTCCACTTT,CASRQPSTLGAPLHF,TRBJ1-6,.,few,TRBV27,15
TGCGCCAGCAGCTTGAATGGGGGGCCGGCTCAGCCCCAGCATTTT,CASSLNGGPAQPQHF,TRBJ1-5,.,.,TRBV5-1,15
TGCAGTGCTAGAACGGACCAAGCCTACGAGCAGTACTTC,CSARTDQAYEQYF,TRBJ2-7,.,many,TRBV20-1,13
TGTGCCAGCATCAACTCACCTCCAGGGTTGGGCACTGAAGCTTTCTTT,CASINSPPGLGTEAFF,TRBJ1-1,.,once,TRBV5-4,16
TGTGCCAGTACAGGCGGAAACAGGGCCAATTCACCCCTCCACTTT,CASTGGNRANSPLHF,TRBJ1-6,.,.,TRBV19,15
TGTGCCAGCAGCTTAGAGGGACGGACAGGAGATGAAGCTTTCTTT,CASSLEGRTGDEAFF,TRBJ1-1,TRBD1,many,TRBV11-2,15
TGTGCCAGCAGCCTAGGACAGCGGATCGGTGAAGCTTTCTTT,CASSLGQRIGEAFF,TRBJ1-1,.,many,TRBV12-3/TRBV12-4,14
TGTGCCAGCCAGCCCCAAGTCGATCAGCCCCAGCATTTT,CASQPQVDQPQHF,TRBJ1-5,.,.,TRBV19,13